A selection of T cell receptor beta chains follows, all from one sample in a study of T cells in Graves' hyperthyroidism and ophthalmopathy. TCRdb processed the multiplex PCR reads anew with MiXCR; each CDR3 protein has one entry. Of around 250,000 distinct CDR3 sequences in the sample, 14% to 15% were seen once. The sequenced sample consisted of blood. These receptors were taken from a woman aged 40 to 50 with Graves' hyperthyroidism that later progressed to Graves' ophthalmopathy. Each CDR3 is given with its conserved first and last residue. Each record gives: V gene, D gene, CDR3 length, J gene, clone size, CDR3 DNA, CDR3 protein. A D gene is named only where the DNA matches it firmly. Some rows have no size entry. The others give once, few or many, or a class for an expanded clone.

TRBV10-3	TRBD1	14	TRBJ1-6	many	TGTGCCACCACGGGACAGCCATCTAATTCACCCCTCCACTTT	CATTGQPSNSPLHF
TRBV29-1	NA	14	TRBJ1-1	many	TGCAGCGTTGTAGGTTTCGGGGGTCCGCCGGGGGGGATCTTT	CSVVGFGGPPGGIF
TRBV12-3/TRBV12-4	NA	14	TRBJ1-1	many	TGTGCCAGCACCGAACAGCGCCCGACCTCTGAAGCTTTCTTT	CASTEQRPTSEAFF
TRBV20-1	NA	14	TRBJ1-2	many	TGCAGTGCTGTCCCCCCAAACACGGGGAATGGCTACACCTTC	CSAVPPNTGNGYTF
TRBV29-1	TRBD2	11	TRBJ2-2	many	TGCAGCGTTCGGGGGGGCGGGGAGCTGTTTTTT	CSVRGGGELFF
TRBV6-1	NA	12	TRBJ1-6	many	TGTGCCAGCAGTGATGGGGTCTCACCCCTCCACTTT	CASSDGVSPLHF
TRBV24-1	TRBD2	17	TRBJ2-3	NA	TGTGCCACCAGTGATTCCGGGACTAGCGGGAGAAGAAGTGCGCAGTATTTT	CATSDSGTSGRRSAQYF
TRBV5-6	NA	14	TRBJ2-1	many	TGTGCCAGCAGCCGTACCGGGAACAACAATGAGCAGTTCTTC	CASSRTGNNNEQFF
TRBV28	TRBD1	14	TRBJ1-2	NA	TGTGCCAGCGGAATAGGACAGGGAAGTTATGGCTACACCTTC	CASGIGQGSYGYTF
TRBV15	TRBD1	16	TRBJ1-5	many	TGTGCCACCAGCAGACTACCGGACAGGCTCAATCAGCCCCAGCATTTT	CATSRLPDRLNQPQHF
TRBV28	NA	14	TRBJ2-5	many	TGTGCCAGCAGTCGTAGCGGCCCCGGGGAGACCCAGTACTTC	CASSRSGPGETQYF
TRBV28	TRBD1	14	TRBJ1-4	many	TGTGCCAGCAGTCCGACAGGGTTAGGGGAAAAACTGTTTTTT	CASSPTGLGEKLFF
TRBV2	TRBD2	17	TRBJ2-3	many	TGTGCCAGCAGGTTACTACAACTAGCGGGAGAAGGAGATACGCAGTATTTT	CASRLLQLAGEGDTQYF
TRBV28	NA	15	TRBJ2-6	NA	TGTGCCAGCAGTTTATTCCCATCTGGGGCCAACGTCCTGACTTTC	CASSLFPSGANVLTF
TRBV4-1	NA	11	TRBJ2-1	NA	TGCGCCAGCAGTAAAAGGAATGAGCAGTTCTTC	CASSKRNEQFF
TRBV28	TRBD2	16	TRBJ2-7	many	TGTGCCAGCAGTCTCCCCTTAGCGGGAAAAGCCTACGAGCAGTACTTC	CASSLPLAGKAYEQYF
TRBV5-4	TRBD2	14	TRBJ2-5	few	TGTGCCAGCAGCTTGCAGAGCGGGGGGGAGACCCAGTACTTC	CASSLQSGGETQYF
TRBV6-5	NA	14	TRBJ2-7	many	TGTGCCAGCAGTTATGGGCTAGCCCTCGGGGAGCAGTACTTC	CASSYGLALGEQYF
TRBV11-2	NA	15	TRBJ2-7	many	TGTGCCAGCAGCTTAGAGGGTAGTTATCACTACGAGCAGTACTTC	CASSLEGSYHYEQYF
TRBV6-4	NA	15	TRBJ2-2	many	TGTGCCAGCAGTGACTCCGAGGGGAACACCGGGGAGCTGTTTTTT	CASSDSEGNTGELFF
TRBV27	NA	14	TRBJ2-7	many	TGTGCCAGCAGTTTATCGTGGACAGACTACGAGCAGTACTTC	CASSLSWTDYEQYF
TRBV4-1	TRBD2	17	TRBJ2-3	NA	TGCGCCAGCGCAACCGGGACTAGCCATTACTTGGCAGATACGCAGTATTTT	CASATGTSHYLADTQYF
TRBV27	TRBD1	13	TRBJ1-1	many	TGTGCCAGCAGTCCAAGACAGGGGAGATCTGCTTTCTTT	CASSPRQGRSAFF
TRBV2	NA	15	TRBJ2-2	NA	TGTGCCAGCAGGTGGGGGGAGAGGGCCACCGGGGAGCTGTTTTTT	CASRWGERATGELFF
TRBV10-1	NA	16	TRBJ1-5	many	TGCGCCAGCAGTTCCGACAGGCTAGGGAGCAATCAGCCCCAGCATTTT	CASSSDRLGSNQPQHF
TRBV24-1	TRBD2	16	TRBJ2-5	many	TGTGCCACCAGTGACGCGTGGGAGGGCCCAGTGGAGACCCAGTACTTC	CATSDAWEGPVETQYF
TRBV19	NA	15	TRBJ2-6	few	TGTGCCAGTAGTAAAGCCGCTCTGTGGGCCAACGTCCTGACTTTC	CASSKAALWANVLTF
TRBV10-3	NA	12	TRBJ1-1	many	TGTGCCATCAGTGAATCGGGCGTTGAAGCTTTCTTT	CAISESGVEAFF
TRBV6-1	TRBD1	14	TRBJ1-2	many	TGTGCCAGCAGTTACAACAGGGGGGACTATGGCTACACCTTC	CASSYNRGDYGYTF
TRBV27	NA	11	TRBJ2-5	many	TGTGCCAGCAGTTTCGCAGGGACCCAGTACTTC	CASSFAGTQYF
TRBV6-1	NA	15	TRBJ2-3	few	TGTGCCAGCAGTGAAGTTCCCGGGGGATCAGATACGCAGTATTTT	CASSEVPGGSDTQYF
TRBV3-1	TRBD2	20	TRBJ2-1	few	TGTGCCAGCAGCCAAGTTTGGGGACTAGCGGGAGCGAGCTCCTACAATGAGCAGTTCTTC	CASSQVWGLAGASSYNEQFF
TRBV5-6	TRBD1	15	TRBJ2-1	few	TGTGCCAGCATCGGACAGGGGGAAGATTGGAATGAGCAGTTCTTC	CASIGQGEDWNEQFF
TRBV7-9	NA	14	TRBJ2-5	many	TGTGCCAGCAGCTTAGCGGGAGTGTCAGAGACCCAGTACTTC	CASSLAGVSETQYF
TRBV28	TRBD1	15	TRBJ1-2	NA	TGTGCCAGCAGTTCTCAAGGGACAGGGGGCGATGGCTACACCTTC	CASSSQGTGGDGYTF
TRBV27	NA	14	TRBJ1-5	many	TGTGCCAGCAGCCTCGCGGCAGTGAATCAGCCCCAGCATTTT	CASSLAAVNQPQHF
TRBV28	TRBD2	14	TRBJ2-7	many	TGTGCCAGCAGTCTGGGACTAGCGGGATGGGAGCAGTACTTC	CASSLGLAGWEQYF
TRBV10-3	NA	16	TRBJ2-1	many	TGTGCCATCAGTGAGTCGAAGGGGTTCGCCTACAATGAGCAGTTCTTC	CAISESKGFAYNEQFF
TRBV7-9	NA	13	TRBJ2-1	NA	TGTGCCAGCAGCACCGGGATCCTCAATGAGCAGTTCTTC	CASSTGILNEQFF
TRBV6-1	TRBD2	15	TRBJ2-1	many	TGTGCCAGCAGGGGGGGACTAGCGGGACATAATGAGCAGTTCTTC	CASRGGLAGHNEQFF
TRBV27	NA	11	TRBJ2-7	many	TGTGCCAGCAGCTCCTCCGGCGAGCAGTACTTC	CASSSSGEQYF
TRBV20-1	NA	15	TRBJ2-3	many	TGCAGTGCGAAAGACTGGGCAGGGGGCACAGATACGCAGTATTTT	CSAKDWAGGTDTQYF
TRBV12-3/TRBV12-4	NA	14	TRBJ2-2	many	TGTGCCAGCAGTTGGACCACGAACACCGGGGAGCTGTTTTTT	CASSWTTNTGELFF
TRBV12-3/TRBV12-4	NA	13	TRBJ1-1	many	TGTGCCAGCAGTGCCGGCAGGGGCGGAGTAGGTTTCTTT	CASSAGRGGVGFF
TRBV4-1	TRBD2	17	TRBJ2-7	many	TGCGCCAGCAGCCAACCGACTAGCGGGAGGGCCAGGGGGGAGCAGTACTTC	CASSQPTSGRARGEQYF
TRBV27	TRBD2	15	TRBJ2-7	many	TGTGCCAGCAGTTCCCCCGCACGGGAGGGTAAGGAGCAGTACTTC	CASSSPAREGKEQYF